Included here is one TCR beta chain sequence, with context. The antigen is undetermined. The source of the sample is a study of cytomegalovirus exposure and HLA in healthy donors. PCR amplification relied on 60 Vbeta primers (plus 13 Jbeta primers). The table came from immunoSEQ multiplex PCR; TCRdb's copy has only in-frame clones and leaves some out. This sample's table reports approximately 38,000 clones. The CDR3 spans 15 residues. Germline CDR1 SGHNT, CDR2 YYREEE (reference sequence). V shed 6 bases and J shed 1 base, with 16 bases lying between them. General study points: An ancestry cluster, one associated with Asian ancestry, reportedly showed fewer N-insertions than the approximately 670-donor mean in a later analysis. The only immune exposure information that was available was CMV serostatus. An analysis that was carried out later associated 15,000 to 20,000 TCR beta sequences with HLA alleles at 0.05 false discovery rate. In a later analysis, HLA-C alleles had the fewest associated TCRs, DRB1 alleles the most.

Sequencing input: PBMCs. The chain joins TRBV5-4 to TRBJ1-1; D not resolved. The clonotype comes from a man in his forties in good health and CMV-seropositive. For the CDR3, the DNA is TGTGCCAGCACTGAATTCCTACGGGGGAACACTGAAGCTTTCTTT. It yields the protein CASTEFLRGNTEAFF.